These 6 T cell receptor beta chains share one sample of origin, sequenced in a study of blood T cells in healthy people across ages (dated by TCRdb to 2015 to 2017). Libraries were prepared through 5' RACE. A second roughly 7 to 11 cycle PCR used a sample-barcoded 5' primer and a J-beta primer mix. The public sequencing data were trimmed at Q25 with fastp and processed into clonotypes with MiXCR by TCRdb, which kept only in-frame beta chains. Rows matching on CDR3 protein sequence are summarized as one entry with the most common DNA and genes. A total of some 1,800,000 distinct CDR3 sequences appear in this sample, roughly two fifths of them only once. Roughly 24% of the sample is in the top ten clones. The sequenced sample was blood. All receptors derive from a human donor in good health.

The chain uses TRBV7-3 and TRBJ2-1, with 10 bases aligning to TRBD2. The CDR3 length is 14 residues. Germline lookup yields CDR1 SGHTA and CDR2 FQGTGA. J was trimmed by 7 bases and V by 6 bases; bases with no gene match: 6. The CDR3 is CASRIAAGGNEQFF. CDR3 nucleotide sequence: TGTGCCAGCAGAATAGCAGCGGGGGGGAATGAGCAGTTCTTC.

This clonotype came up once. CDR3 sequence reads: CASSQDFQRGGTDTQYF. CDR3 in DNA: TGCGCCAGCAGCCAAGATTTCCAGCGGGGGGGAACAGATACGCAGTATTTT. This chain connects TRBV4-3 to TRBJ2-3; TRBD2 matches 10 bases. J lost 3 bases, V lost 0 bases, and 6 bases had no gene match. From germline, CDR1 is LGHNA and CDR2 YSLEER. The CDR3 contains 17 residues.

J is TRBJ2-1 and V is TRBV9; the D gene is possibly TRBD1 (6 bases). The CDR3 runs to 15 residues. With 1 base removed from V and 4 bases from J, the gap between germline ends came to 12 bases. Germline V gene sequence: CDR1 SGDLS, CDR2 YYNGEE. DNA of the CDR3: TGTGCCAGCAGCGTAATGGACAGTCCATACAATGAGCAGTTCTTC. Amino acid sequence: CASSVMDSPYNEQFF. Supplemented by reference TRBV9 and TRBJ2-1, the full variable domain reads DSGVTQTPKHLITATGQRVTLRCSPRSGDLSVYWYQQSLDQGLQFLIQYYNGEERAKGNILERFSAQQFPDLHSELNLSSLELGDSALYFCASSVMDSPYNEQFFGPGTRLTVL.

This clonotype was detected only a few times. This rearrangement joins TRBV20-1 to TRBJ1-1; D unclear. The germline CDR1 and CDR2 sequences are DFQATT and SNEGSKA (reference sequence). This CDR3 is 11 amino acids long. With 0 bases removed from V and 11 bases from J, the gap between germline ends came to 10 bases. The DNA of the CDR3 is TGCAGTGCTAGAGAAGTGGGTCGGGCTTTCTTT. The encoded protein is CSAREVGRAFF.

The chain combines TRBV29-1 with TRBJ2-5; TRBD1 might be the D (8 bases). V was trimmed by 3 bases and J by 5 bases, leaving 13 bases between them. Per the germline V gene, CDR1 is SQVTM and CDR2 is ANQGSEA. This CDR3 has 13 amino acids. The CDR3 DNA reads TGCAGCGTTGATACAGGGGGAGGGGAGACCCAGTACTTC. Translation gives CSVDTGGGETQYF. Complete variable domain (other parts from reference TRBV29-1 and TRBJ2-5): SAVISQKPSRDICQRGTSLTIQCQVDSQVTMMFWYRQQPGQSLTLIATANQGSEATYESGFVIDKFPISRPNLTFSTLTVSNMSPEDSSIYLCSVDTGGGETQYFGPGTRLLVL.

The chain employs TRBV7-9 and TRBJ2-7, with 7 positions matching TRBD2. With 5 bases clipped from V and 1 base from J, the junction kept 11 bases outside the gene matches. The germline gives CDR1 SEHNR, CDR2 FQNEAQ (reference sequence). This CDR3 has 16 residues. The CDR3 loop reads CASSPSAGRGSYEQYF. The CDR3 region has the DNA TGTGCCAGCAGCCCGAGCGCAGGGAGGGGATCCTACGAGCAGTACTTC.